These 24 T cell receptor beta chains share one sample of origin, sequenced in a study of cytomegalovirus exposure and HLA in healthy donors. This PCR relied on a set of 60 Vbeta primers and 13 Jbeta primers. Assay used: immunoSEQ multiplex PCR; TCRdb lists only in-frame clones, some missing. The data contain about 120,000 clones, over 60% of them singletons. Sequencing used PBMCs. The receptors here all came from a woman aged 55-70 years in good health and CMV-seropositive.

The gene calls are TRBV19 and TRBJ2-1; TRBD1 matches at 9 bases. Germline lookup yields CDR1 LNHDA and CDR2 SQIVND (reference sequence). With 4 bases clipped from V and 2 bases from J, the junction kept 6 bases outside the gene matches. The CDR3 spans 16 residues. The CDR3 DNA is TGTGCCAGTAGTACTCCGGGACAGGGTACCTACAATGAGCAGTTCTTC. Protein sequence: CASSTPGQGTYNEQFF.

The chain joins TRBV9 to TRBJ1-1, with D possibly matching TRBD1 (6 bases). V shed 5 bases and J shed 1 base, with 12 bases lying between them. This CDR3 region has 14 residues. The V gene's germline CDR1 is SGDLS and CDR2 YYNGEE. The CDR3 bases are TGTGCCAGCAGTCGGACAGTGTCGAACACTGAAGCTTTCTTT. Translated, it gives CASSRTVSNTEAFF. The full variable domain, its missing parts supplied by reference TRBV9 and TRBJ1-1, is DSGVTQTPKHLITATGQRVTLRCSPRSGDLSVYWYQQSLDQGLQFLIQYYNGEERAKGNILERFSAQQFPDLHSELNLSSLELGDSALYFCASSRTVSNTEAFFGQGTRLTVV.

The J gene is TRBJ1-4, the V gene TRBV4-2, with D tentatively TRBD1 (6 bases). The V end was cut by 3 bases, the J end by 2 bases, with 7 bases between. The CDR3 consists of 14 residues. The germline CDR1 and CDR2 sequences are LGHNA and YNFKEQ. The CDR3 DNA reads as TGTGCCAGCAGCCAGGGGGCTACTAATGAAAAACTGTTTTTT. It yields the protein CASSQGATNEKLFF.

The CDR3 DNA reads as TGTGCCAGCATGGTGGGCCTAAGGGAGGGCGGTACGCAGTATTTT. Translation gives CASMVGLREGGTQYF. This sequence joins TRBV7-2 and TRBJ2-3; TRBD2 aligns across 7 bases. Germline trimming cut 7 bases from V and 8 bases from J; bases unmatched to any gene: 15. From germline, CDR1 is SGHTA and CDR2 FQGNSA. The CDR3 extends over 15 amino acids.

Written as DNA, the CDR3 is TGTGCCTGGACCCCCCCGGGACAGGGAGGCGGCTACACCTTC. Residues: CAWTPPGQGGGYTF. The genes are TRBV30 and TRBJ1-2, with 9 bases that match TRBD1. CDR3 length: 14 residues. CDR1 is GTSNPN, CDR2 SVGIG, per germline (reference sequence). With 4 bases clipped from V and 8 bases from J, the junction kept 11 bases outside the gene matches. Based on the CDR3 plus reference TRBV30 and TRBJ1-2, the full variable domain is SQTIHQWPATLVQPVGSPLSLECTVEGTSNPNLYWYRQAAGRGLQLLFYSVGIGQISSEVPQNLSASRPQDRQFILSSKKLLLSDSGFYLCAWTPPGQGGGYTFGSGTRLTVV.

The gene calls are TRBV6-6 and TRBJ2-5; 7 nucleotides align to TRBD2. Germline V lookup: CDR1 MNHNY, CDR2 SVGAGI (reference sequence). Losses at the gene ends were 6 bases for V and 3 bases for J; bases not matched to a gene: 13. This CDR3 has 16 residues. The CDR3 DNA is TGTGCCAGCAGATTGGACCTCCTAGCGGTCAAAGAGACCCAGTACTTC. Protein: CASRLDLLAVKETQYF.

V is TRBV6-1 and J is TRBJ1-5; tentative D call: TRBD1 (6 bases). Trimming removed 2 bases at V and 3 bases at J, with 11 bases between. The germline V gene has CDR1 MNHNS and CDR2 SASEGT. This CDR3 comprises 15 residues. CDR3 loop: CASSEMTGPNQPQHF. The CDR3 bases are TGTGCCAGCAGTGAAATGACAGGACCCAATCAGCCCCAGCATTTT.

This clone was counted once. The chain uses TRBV28 and TRBJ2-3, with TRBD2 as a possible D gene (6 bases). This CDR3 region has 15 residues. V was cut by 2 bases and J by 1 base, with 10 bases left in between. Germline values: CDR1 MDHEN, CDR2 SYDVKM. The CDR3 bases are TGTGCCAGCAGTTTAGGCGCTAGCGGCACAGATACGCAGTATTTT. Protein product: CASSLGASGTDTQYF. The entire variable domain, with the rest obtained from reference TRBV28 and TRBJ2-3, is as follows: DVKVTQSSRYLVKRTGEKVFLECVQDMDHENMFWYRQDPGLGLRLIYFSYDVKMKEKGDIPEGYSVSREKKERFSLILESASTNQTSMYLCASSLGASGTDTQYFGPGTRLTVL.

This clone was seen more than once but under ten times. An end of the junction differs from the germline gene, which may be a read error. CDR3 sequence reads: CSSSFGQGGYEQYF. CDR3 coding DNA: TGTTCCAGCAGCTTTGGACAGGGCGGGTACGAGCAGTACTTC. The V gene is TRBV7-9, the J gene TRBJ2-7; 8 bases fit TRBD1. Germline lookup yields CDR1 SEHNR and CDR2 FQNEAQ (reference sequence). The CDR3 runs 14 residues.

This chain uses TRBV7-9 with TRBJ1-5; 7 nucleotides match TRBD1. Trimming at V came to 4 bases and at J to 9 bases, leaving 9 bases not matched to a gene. There are 14 residues in the CDR3. Per the germline V gene, CDR1 is SEHNR and CDR2 is FQNEAQ (reference sequence). The DNA of the CDR3 is TGTGCCAGCAGCTACACAGGGGAAGTGGGGCCCCAGCATTTT. The encoded protein is CASSYTGEVGPQHF.

J is TRBJ2-7 and V is TRBV7-9; D is unresolved. CDR3 length equals 15 residues. V shed 7 bases and J shed 3 bases, with 19 bases lying between them. Germline lookup yields CDR1 SEHNR and CDR2 FQNEAQ (reference sequence). The CDR3 region is CASNSLSSEFYEQYF. The CDR3 DNA follows: TGTGCCAGCAACTCCTTGTCGAGTGAATTCTACGAGCAGTACTTC.

The rearrangement links TRBV11-2 to TRBJ1-1; D unresolved. V was shortened by 5 bases and J by 0 bases, with 7 bases between the two germline ends. The germline CDR1 and CDR2 sequences are SGHAT and FQNNGV. The CDR3 consists of 13 residues. The CDR3 loop reads CASSPQMNTEAFF. Here the CDR3 DNA reads TGTGCCAGCAGCCCCCAGATGAACACTGAAGCTTTCTTT.

This rearrangement joins TRBV5-1 to TRBJ2-3, with 14 bases aligning to TRBD2. Germline V lookup: CDR1 SGHRS, CDR2 YFSETQ. V trimming: 0 bases; J trimming: 4 bases; junction bases outside the gene matches: 1. The CDR3 contains 16 residues. The CDR3: CASSLGLAGGADTQYF. CDR3 nucleotides: TGCGCCAGCAGCTTGGGACTAGCGGGAGGGGCAGATACGCAGTATTTT.

The chain couples TRBV28 to TRBJ1-4, with a tentative D call TRBD1 (6 bases). With 8 bases removed from V and 7 bases from J, the gap between germline ends came to 14 bases. The CDR3 covers 13 residues. In germline, CDR1 is MDHEN, CDR2 SYDVKM. CDR3 DNA sequence: TGTGCCAGCTCGGGAGGGGGGGGTGAAAAACTGTTTTTT. It is translated as CASSGGGGEKLFF.

The rearrangement joins TRBV2 to TRBJ1-4; the match to TRBD1 covers 8 bases. Trimming cost V 8 bases and J 3 bases; bases outside gene matches: 5. The germline V gene encodes CDR1 SNHLY and CDR2 FYNNEI. CDR3 length: 14 residues. CDR3 in amino acids: CASATGGANEKLFF. CDR3 bases: TGTGCCAGCGCCACAGGGGGGGCTAATGAAAAACTGTTTTTT. The full variable domain, rest sourced from reference TRBV2 and TRBJ1-4, is EPEVTQTPSHQVTQMGQEVILRCVPISNHLYFYWYRQILGQKVEFLVSFYNNEISEKSEIFDDQFSVERPDGSNFTLKIRSTKLEDSAMYFCASATGGANEKLFFGSGTQLSVL.

The chain links TRBV6-6 to TRBJ1-1; maybe TRBD1 (6 bases). CDR1 and CDR2 from the germline V gene are MNHNY and SVGAGI (reference sequence). The CDR3 has 13 amino acids. The V end was cut by 11 bases, the J end by 1 base, with 14 bases between. CDR3 nucleotide sequence: TGTGCCGTCAGTGGACAGAGGAACACTGAAGCTTTCTTT. As protein: CAVSGQRNTEAFF.

This clone came up a few times. V and J are TRBV4-1 and TRBJ2-5; 9 bases line up with TRBD2. The CDR3 is 15 residues long. V shed 1 base and J 1 base; nucleotides not matched to a gene: 1. Per the germline V gene, CDR1 is MGHRA and CDR2 is YSYEKL. CDR3 DNA sequence: TGCGCCAGCAGCCAAGTGACTAGCGGCCAAGAGACCCAGTACTTC. Translated: CASSQVTSGQETQYF.

The chain is built from TRBV27 and TRBJ1-2; D may be TRBD1 (5 bases). The CDR3 contains 15 residues. V was pared by 6 bases and J by 4 bases, with 18 bases between. Per the germline V gene, CDR1 is MNHEY and CDR2 is SMNVEV (reference sequence). CDR3: CASSPSPGTSYGYTF. The DNA of the CDR3 is TGTGCCAGCAGCCCTAGCCCCGGGACTTCCTATGGCTACACCTTC.

This chain connects TRBV11-2 to TRBJ1-2, with TRBD1 matching 8 bases. V dropped 0 bases and J dropped 7; count of bases not matched to a gene: 10. CDR1 is SGHAT and CDR2 is FQNNGV in the germline V gene. This CDR3 is 16 amino acids long. The CDR3 nucleotides read TGTGCCAGCAGCTTAGAAGGGGGCAGGGGGCTTCGTGGCTACACCTTC. This encodes CASSLEGGRGLRGYTF.

The genes are TRBV12-5 and TRBJ2-2; TRBD2 matches 9 bases. The J segment lost 1 base and the V segment lost 0 bases, leaving 6 bases of the junction unmatched. From germline, CDR1 is LGHNT and CDR2 FRNRAP. The CDR3 runs to 18 residues. CDR3 protein: CASGLVSGTSKNTGELFF. The CDR3 region has the DNA TGTGCTAGTGGTTTGGTAAGCGGGACTAGCAAGAACACCGGGGAGCTGTTTTTT.

This rearrangement joins TRBV7-9 to TRBJ2-5; TRBD2 matches 10 bases. Germline assignment: CDR1 SEHNR and CDR2 FQNEAQ (reference sequence). This CDR3 comprises 15 residues. With V trimmed by 3 bases and J by 2 bases, 3 bases remained unmatched. In DNA, the CDR3 is TGTGCCAGCAGCTTTCTAGCGGGGGAACAAGAGACCCAGTACTTC. Amino acids: CASSFLAGEQETQYF.

The chain links TRBV4-2 to TRBJ1-4, with a tentative D call TRBD1 (5 bases). Trimming took off 0 bases at V and 7 bases at J, with 6 bases between the two ends. The CDR3 consists of 13 residues. Germline V lookup: CDR1 LGHNA, CDR2 YNFKEQ. CDR3 sequence: CASSQDGAEKLFF. DNA for the CDR3: TGTGCCAGCAGCCAAGATGGGGCTGAAAAACTGTTTTTT.

This chain connects TRBV29-1 to TRBJ2-3; 10 bases are shared with TRBD2. In germline, CDR1 is SQVTM, CDR2 ANQGSEA. This CDR3 is built from 15 residues. V shed 5 bases and J 0 bases; nucleotides not matched to a gene: 5. CDR3 coding DNA: TGCAGCGTTTTAGGACTAGCGGATAGCACAGATACGCAGTATTTT. Translated: CSVLGLADSTDTQYF.

This chain connects TRBV5-1 to TRBJ2-1, with TRBD1 as a possible D gene (5 bases). The V and J ends lost 1 base and 4 bases respectively, with 12 bases between them. Per germline, CDR1 SGHRS and CDR2 YFSETQ. CDR3 length: 15 residues. The CDR3 DNA is TGCGCCAGCAGCTTGACACAGGATCTGTACAATGAGCAGTTCTTC. This codes for CASSLTQDLYNEQFF.